This T cell receptor (beta chain) is drawn from a study of PD-1 blockade in classical Hodgkin lymphoma. Concerning this clone: Its antigen is as yet unknown.

Study-level findings and limits: Sources of repertoire differences remain undefined, possibly disease activity or prior therapy.

The CDR3 is 15 residues long. V was trimmed by 4 bases and J by 2 bases, leaving 16 bases between them. The germline V gene encodes CDR1 SGDLS and CDR2 YYNGEE. The table came from immunoSEQ multiplex PCR; TCRdb's copy has only in-frame clones and leaves some out. Altogether some 93,000 clones are present, roughly 89% being singletons, with the ten largest covering around a tenth. Every patient was affected by relapse after autologous stem cell transplantation, while exposure to brentuximab vedotin was not uniform. Material: peripheral blood mononuclear cells (PBMCs), obtained before the second cycle of nivolumab. The chain joins TRBV9 to TRBJ2-7; D possibly corresponds to TRBD2 (6 bases). This TCR was recovered from a human donor with classical Hodgkin lymphoma. The CDR3 protein is CASSTGLAPTYEQYF. The CDR3, as DNA: TGTGCCAGCAGCACGGGGCTAGCGCCTACCTACGAGCAGTACTTC.